This T cell receptor (beta chain) was profiled in a study of regulatory T cells in long-lasting Graves disease. This clonotype has a handful of counts. The antigen remains undetermined. The sample's time point: newly diagnosed GD, antithyroid drugs for less than 3 months. After RNA was extracted from PBMCs, the TCR library was made from it. Whole-study results and caveats: Thyroid tissue went unexamined; only peripheral blood was analyzed.

Combining iRepertoire HTBI primers with Arm-PCR of CDR3 regions, the authors built TCR beta libraries. Authors' methods: Segment identification across samples yielded 62 TRBV and some 13 TRBJ segments. MiXCR was run by TCRdb on the multiplex PCR reads, yielding one entry per CDR3 protein. Here the V and J calls rest on TCRdb's processing, not on the authors' analysis. The sample carries 200,000 to 250,000 distinct CDR3 sequences, around 20% recorded once. This receptor was obtained from a female donor with Graves disease. Sequences were derived from peripheral blood mononuclear cells (PBMCs), sampled at new diagnosis, from a patient treated with antithyroid drugs.

This CDR3 reads CASYDSTNYGYTF. CDR3 sequence (DNA): TGTGCCAGCTATGACAGTACTAACTATGGCTACACCTTC. The chain combines TRBV27 with TRBJ1-2, with D possibly TRBD1 on 5 matching bases. The CDR3 is made up of 13 amino acids. V lost 8 bases and J lost 0, with 10 bases in between. Germline V gene lookup returns CDR1 MNHEY and CDR2 SMNVEV (reference sequence).